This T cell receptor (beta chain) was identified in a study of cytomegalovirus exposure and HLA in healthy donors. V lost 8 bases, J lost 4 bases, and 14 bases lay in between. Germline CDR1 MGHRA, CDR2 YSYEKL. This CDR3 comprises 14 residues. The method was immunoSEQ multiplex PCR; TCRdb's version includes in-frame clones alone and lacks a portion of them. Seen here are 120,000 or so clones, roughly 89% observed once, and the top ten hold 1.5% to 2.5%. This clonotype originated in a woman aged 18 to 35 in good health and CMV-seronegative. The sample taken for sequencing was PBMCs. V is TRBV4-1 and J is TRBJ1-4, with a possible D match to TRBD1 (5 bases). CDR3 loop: CASARQLNNEKLFF. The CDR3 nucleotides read TGCGCCAGCGCGCGACAGCTAAATAATGAAAAACTGTTTTTT.